One sample yielded the 4 T cell receptor beta chains listed below, sequenced in a study of Tregs in tolerant kidney transplant recipients. The method was immunoSEQ multiplex PCR; TCRdb's version includes in-frame clones alone and lacks a portion of them. The table has about 94,000 clones, more than 85% seen once. Specimen: CD4+ T cells from blood, collected before the transplant. These receptors originate from a human donor who received a combined kidney and bone marrow transplant.

The genes are TRBV5-4 and TRBJ1-4; perhaps TRBD1 as D (6 bases). This CDR3 spans 15 amino acids. Looked up from germline, CDR1 is SGHNT and CDR2 is YYREEE (reference sequence). Trimming removed 1 base from V and 3 bases from J, with 10 bases in between. The CDR3 loop reads CASSLPGTPNEKLFF. DNA of the CDR3: TGTGCCAGCAGCTTGCCCGGGACACCTAATGAAAAACTGTTTTTT.

Only a few counts were recorded for this clone. The chain links TRBV6-5 to TRBJ1-5; D is ambiguous. Between the trimmed V and J ends, which lost 6 bases and 7 bases, there was a span of 13 bases. Germline-derived CDR1 and CDR2 are MNHEY and SVGAGI. The CDR3 runs 13 residues. The chain's CDR3 is CASRGQGSQPQHF. CDR3 sequence (DNA): TGTGCCAGCAGAGGGCAAGGGAGCCAGCCCCAGCATTTT.

CDR3 sequence (DNA): TGTGCCAGCAGTCCAGGGGACAGGAGCTCTGGAAACACCATATATTTT. Translated: CASSPGDRSSGNTIYF. V gene TRBV28 combines with J gene TRBJ1-3, with TRBD1 matching over 8 bases. Germline lookup yields CDR1 MDHEN and CDR2 SYDVKM. This CDR3 is 16 amino acids long. V lost 5 bases, J lost 0 bases, and 6 bases stayed unmatched.

This rearrangement joins TRBV11-3 to TRBJ2-1; TRBD2 might be the D (6 bases). Germline values: CDR1 SGHNT, CDR2 YENEEA. Trimming cost V 4 bases and J 5 bases, with 9 bases left between them. The CDR3 runs to 13 residues. CDR3 bases: TGTGCCAGCAGCTCGGGACTTAACAATGAGCAGTTCTTC. It encodes CASSSGLNNEQFF. Based on the CDR3 plus reference TRBV11-3 and TRBJ2-1, the full variable domain is EAGVVQSPRYKIIEKKQPVAFWCNPISGHNTLYWYLQNLGQGPELLIRYENEEAVDDSQLPKDRFSAERLKGVDSTLKIQPAELGDSAVYLCASSSGLNNEQFFGPGTRLTVL.